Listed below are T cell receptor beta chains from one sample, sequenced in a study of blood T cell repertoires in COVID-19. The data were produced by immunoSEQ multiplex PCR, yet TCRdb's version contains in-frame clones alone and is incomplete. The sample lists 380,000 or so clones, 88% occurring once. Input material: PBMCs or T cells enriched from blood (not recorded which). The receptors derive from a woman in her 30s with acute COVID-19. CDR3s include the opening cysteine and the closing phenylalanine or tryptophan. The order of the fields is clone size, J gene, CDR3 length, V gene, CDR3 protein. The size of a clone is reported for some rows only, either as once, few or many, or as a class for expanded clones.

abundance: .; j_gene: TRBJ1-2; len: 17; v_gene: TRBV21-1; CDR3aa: CASTGKEVGVPNYGYTF
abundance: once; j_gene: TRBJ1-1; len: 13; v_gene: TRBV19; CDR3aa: CASSIPGNTEAFF
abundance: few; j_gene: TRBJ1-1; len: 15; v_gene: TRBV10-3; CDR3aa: CAISEAWTGGTEAFF
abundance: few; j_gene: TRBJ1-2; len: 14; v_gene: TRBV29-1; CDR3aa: CSVWRGGQGYGYTF
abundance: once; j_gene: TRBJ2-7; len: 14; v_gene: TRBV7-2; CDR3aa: CASSLAKQGYEQYF
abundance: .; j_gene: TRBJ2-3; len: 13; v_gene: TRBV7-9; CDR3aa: CASSHIITDTQYF
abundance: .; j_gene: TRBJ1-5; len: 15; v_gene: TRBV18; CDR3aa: CASSPDRDGNQPQHF
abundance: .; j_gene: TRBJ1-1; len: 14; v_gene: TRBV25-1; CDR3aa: CASRDRAKFTEAFF
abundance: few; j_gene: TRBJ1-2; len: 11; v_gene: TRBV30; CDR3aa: CAWTNSYGYTF
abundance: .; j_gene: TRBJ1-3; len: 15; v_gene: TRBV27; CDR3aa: CASRSGGSIGNTIYF
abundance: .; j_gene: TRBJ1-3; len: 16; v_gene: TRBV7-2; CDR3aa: CASSLDRTYSGNTIYF
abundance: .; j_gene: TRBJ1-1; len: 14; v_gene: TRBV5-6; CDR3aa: CASSQTGDDTEAFF
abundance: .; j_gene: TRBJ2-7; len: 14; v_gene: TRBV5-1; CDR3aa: CASSADKGAYEQYF
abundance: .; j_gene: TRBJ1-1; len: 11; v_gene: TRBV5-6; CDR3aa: CASSREGEAFF
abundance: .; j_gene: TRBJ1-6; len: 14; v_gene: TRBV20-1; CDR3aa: CSASARSYNSPLHF
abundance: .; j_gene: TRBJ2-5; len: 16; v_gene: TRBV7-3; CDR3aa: CASSLNGQGGSETQYF
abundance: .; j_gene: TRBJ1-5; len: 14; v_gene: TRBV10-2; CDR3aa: CASSENRGSQPQHF
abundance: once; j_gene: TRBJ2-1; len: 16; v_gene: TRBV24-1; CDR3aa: CATSDDRGKMGNEQFF
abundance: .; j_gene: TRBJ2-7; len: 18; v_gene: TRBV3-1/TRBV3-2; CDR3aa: CASSPSRDSHEPLYEQYF
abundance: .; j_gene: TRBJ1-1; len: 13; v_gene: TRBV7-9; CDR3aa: CASSTTGDTEAFF
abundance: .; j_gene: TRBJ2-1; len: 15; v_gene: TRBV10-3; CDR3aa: CAISESGGGYNEQFF
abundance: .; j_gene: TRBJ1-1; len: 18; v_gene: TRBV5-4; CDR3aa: CASSLYPITREGNTEAFF
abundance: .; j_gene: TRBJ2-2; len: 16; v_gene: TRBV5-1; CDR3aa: CASSLWTSGDTGELFF
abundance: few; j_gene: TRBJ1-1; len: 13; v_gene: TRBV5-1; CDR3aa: CASSETGFTEAFF
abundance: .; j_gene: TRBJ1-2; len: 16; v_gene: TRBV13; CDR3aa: CASSLASDRANYGYTF
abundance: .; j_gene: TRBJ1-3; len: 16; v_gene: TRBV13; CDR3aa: CASSVGQGARGNTIYF
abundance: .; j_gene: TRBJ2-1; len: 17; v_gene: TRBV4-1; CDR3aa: CASSHLLTGLAENEQFF
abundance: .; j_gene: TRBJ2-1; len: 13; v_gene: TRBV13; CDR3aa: CASSSGGGNEQFF
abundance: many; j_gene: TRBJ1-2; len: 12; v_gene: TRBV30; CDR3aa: CAWSRPRGGYTF
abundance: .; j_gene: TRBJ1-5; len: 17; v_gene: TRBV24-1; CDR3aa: CATSETTGGLINQPQHF
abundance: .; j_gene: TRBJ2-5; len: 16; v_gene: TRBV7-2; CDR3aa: CASTYAVAGGTETQYF
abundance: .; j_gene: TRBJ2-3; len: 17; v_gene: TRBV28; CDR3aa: CASSSRAGGQGSDTQYF
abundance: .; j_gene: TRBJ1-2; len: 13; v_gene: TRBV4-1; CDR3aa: CASSQDWGGGYTF